This T cell receptor beta chain was sequenced for a study of PD-1 blockade in classical Hodgkin lymphoma. This CDR3 is built from 14 residues. Trimming removed 8 bases from V and 8 bases from J, with 21 bases in between. Germline values: CDR1 MNHEY, CDR2 SVGAGI. Sample time point: cycle 4 day 1 (C4D1), after 6 weeks of nivolumab. There was relapse after autologous stem cell transplantation in every patient, and there was variation in brentuximab vedotin exposure. Only in-frame clones appear in the TCRdb table, and some are missing; sequencing was by immunoSEQ multiplex PCR. Here the sample spans 35,000 to 50,000 clones, 66% being singletons.

The chain is built from TRBV6-5 and TRBJ2-5, with D unclear. The sequence came from a human donor with classical Hodgkin lymphoma. This material consisted of peripheral blood mononuclear cells (PBMCs), taken before the fourth cycle of nivolumab. CDR3 nucleotides: TGTGCCAGCGAAACTGGGCACGGCCAAAAAACCCAGTACTTC. Its translation is CASETGHGQKTQYF.